This entry concerns a single TCR beta chain. This sample is drawn from a study of blood T cell repertoires in COVID-19. Overall study: The analysed material was cDNA or gDNA that came from T cells, B-cell-depleted T cells, or PBMCs.

Measured with immunoSEQ multiplex PCR; TCRdb has only the in-frame clones, and not every one. This table has more than 90,000 clones, about 85% appearing once. This TCR derives from a man aged 40-50 years with acute or convalescent COVID-19. Sequenced sample: peripheral blood.

This CDR3 reads CASKVGQGGSPLHF. The CDR3 DNA follows: TGTGCCAGCAAGGTGGGACAGGGGGGTTCACCCCTCCACTTT. The chain uses TRBV6-5 and TRBJ1-6; the match to TRBD1 covers 11 bases. Trimming removed 7 bases from V and 9 bases from J; junction bases left unmatched: 5. Germline V lookup: CDR1 MNHEY, CDR2 SVGAGI. The CDR3 extends over 14 amino acids.